One and the same sample provided the 25 T cell receptor beta chains below, sequenced in a study of T-cell reconstitution after alpha-beta-depleted transplantation in children. Unique molecular identifiers tagged the TCRbeta library. TCRdb called the PCR reads again in MiXCR, with one record for every CDR3 protein. Here the sample spans around 600,000 distinct CDR3 sequences, 23% being singletons. Material: PBMCs, mostly from graft donor cells, obtained 360 days after TCRalphabeta/CD19-depleted stem cell transplant. These receptors came from a boy under three years old who had a stem cell transplant for acute myeloid leukemia, so the T cells may come from the graft donor.

This clonotype turned up a few times. J is TRBJ2-1 and V is TRBV12-5; D unclear. Between the trimmed V and J ends, which lost 1 base and 1 base, there was a span of 11 bases. Germline CDR1 LGHNT, CDR2 FRNRAP. This CDR3 spans 16 amino acids. The CDR3 protein is CASGLGELASYNEQFF. The CDR3 DNA reads as TGTGCTAGTGGTTTGGGCGAACTGGCTTCCTACAATGAGCAGTTCTTC.

The sample holds a few counts of this clonotype. The chain uses TRBV4-3 and TRBJ2-1, with D perhaps matching TRBD1 (7 bases). In germline, CDR1 is LGHNA, CDR2 YSLEER. The CDR3 runs to 15 residues. V was clipped by 4 bases and J by 5 bases, with 15 bases between them. The DNA of the CDR3 is TGCGCCAGCAGCCCGAGGGGGCGCGGGGACAATGAGCAGTTCTTC. Encoded protein: CASSPRGRGDNEQFF.

In its sample, this clonotype was seen once. The V call is TRBV4-3, the J call TRBJ2-1, with 11 nucleotides matching TRBD2. Germline CDR1 reads LGHNA; CDR2 reads YSLEER. CDR3 length: 18 residues. After removal of 4 bases from V and 1 base from J, the junction contained 9 bases not matched to a gene. DNA of the CDR3: TGCGCCAGCAGCCTGAAGAGGCTAGCGGGGGGTTCCTACAATGAGCAGTTCTTC. Translating gives CASSLKRLAGGSYNEQFF.

There are many counts of this clonotype. The chain links TRBV6-1 to TRBJ2-7; 7 positions agree with TRBD1. The CDR3 spans 15 residues. Germline V CDR1 and CDR2: MNHNS, SASEGT. With 4 bases clipped from V and 3 bases from J, the junction kept 9 bases outside the gene matches. CDR3 DNA: TGTGCCAGCAGTGGGGGACAGCGAGGATTCTACGAGCAGTACTTC. This sequence encodes CASSGGQRGFYEQYF.

This chain uses TRBV6-5 with TRBJ1-2, with D perhaps matching TRBD1 (6 bases). Looked up from germline, CDR1 is MNHEY and CDR2 is SVGAGI. The CDR3 contains 16 residues. V was trimmed by 4 bases and J by 5 bases, leaving 20 bases between them. CDR3 loop: CASSLAWTDGGYGYTF. CDR3 sequence (DNA): TGTGCCAGCAGTTTAGCCTGGACAGACGGAGGGTATGGCTACACCTTC.

The rearrangement uses TRBV30 and TRBJ2-1, with D perhaps TRBD1 (5 bases). From germline, CDR1 is GTSNPN and CDR2 SVGIG (reference sequence). V was cut by 0 bases and J by 8 bases, with 11 bases left in between. The CDR3 is 13 residues long. CDR3 DNA sequence: TGTGCCTGGAGTGTAGGGGCGGCTGATGAGCAGTTCTTC. This translates into CAWSVGAADEQFF.

The J gene is TRBJ2-3, the V gene TRBV20-1, with D uncertain. With 2 bases removed from V and 1 base from J, the gap between germline ends came to 10 bases. The CDR3 loop spans 14 amino acids. The germline CDR1 and CDR2 sequences are DFQATT and SNEGSKA (reference sequence). CDR3 DNA: TGCAGTGCTAGACGCCCGCCTCGCACAGATACGCAGTATTTT. The encoded protein is CSARRPPRTDTQYF.

This clonotype was observed at least ten times. In DNA form, the CDR3 reads TGTGCCAGCAGTCGGGCCGAGGGGACCCAGTACTTC. Its translation: CASSRAEGTQYF. The V gene is TRBV14, the J gene TRBJ2-5; a possible D gene is TRBD2 (5 bases). Trimming pared 6 bases from V and 7 bases from J, leaving 12 bases between. The length of the CDR3 is 12 residues. Germline V lookup: CDR1 SGHDN, CDR2 FVKESK.

The rearrangement links TRBV15 to TRBJ2-1, with TRBD1 as a possible D gene (5 bases). CDR3 size: 18 residues. Germline CDR1 is LNHNV and CDR2 is YYDKDF (reference sequence). Trimming left V 3 bases short and J 0 bases short, with 18 bases between. The CDR3 DNA reads TGTGCCACCAGCAGGGGCCCCCGCGACAGCCGCTCCTACAATGAGCAGTTCTTC. Residues: CATSRGPRDSRSYNEQFF.

This clonotype has only a few counts. The chain uses TRBV4-3 and TRBJ2-7; D gene unclear. The CDR3 is 14 amino acids. V was pared by 2 bases and J by 4 bases, with 12 bases between. CDR1 LGHNA and CDR2 YSLEER come from the germline V gene. CDR3 loop: CASSQHLTAYEQYF. The CDR3 DNA follows: TGCGCCAGCAGCCAACACCTTACGGCATACGAGCAGTACTTC.

This clonotype occurred a few times. The J gene is TRBJ2-1, the V gene TRBV15; 9 bases line up with TRBD2. Germline V CDR1 and CDR2: LNHNV, YYDKDF (reference sequence). This CDR3 has 16 amino acids. V lost 1 base to trimming and J lost 3 bases; unmatched junction nucleotides: 4. CDR3 in DNA: TGTGCCACCAGCAGAGGACTAGCGGTAATCTACAATGAGCAGTTCTTC. Translated, it gives CATSRGLAVIYNEQFF.

V and J are TRBV7-2 and TRBJ2-7, with D maybe TRBD1 (5 bases). V was cut by 1 base and J by 2 bases, with 12 bases left in between. The V gene's germline CDR1 is SGHTA and CDR2 FQGNSA. CDR3 length: 15 residues. The CDR3 sequence is CASSLVTASTYEQYF. The CDR3, as DNA: TGTGCCAGCAGCTTAGTGACAGCCAGTACCTACGAGCAGTACTTC.

This clonotype was recorded a few times. The V gene is TRBV12-5, the J gene TRBJ2-2; tentative D call: TRBD2 (5 bases). Looked up from germline, CDR1 is LGHNT and CDR2 is FRNRAP. The CDR3 contains 18 residues. V dropped 0 bases and J dropped 6 bases, with 20 bases sitting between them. The CDR3 DNA reads TGTGCTAGTGGTTTGGTAGGGCTAGCTCAGAGAAAACCCGGGGAGCTGTTTTTT. Protein sequence: CASGLVGLAQRKPGELFF.

The chain links TRBV20-1 to TRBJ2-5; D is unclear. The germline CDR1 and CDR2 sequences are DFQATT and SNEGSKA (reference sequence). Trimming took off 6 bases at V and 5 bases at J, with 19 bases between the two ends. The CDR3 is 14 amino acids. CDR3 loop: CSAIPLPAEETQYF. DNA for the CDR3: TGCAGTGCCATACCTCTCCCGGCGGAGGAGACCCAGTACTTC.

The table lists this clonotype with a few counts. This chain uses TRBV6-1 with TRBJ2-3; D gene ambiguous. The germline V and J ends were trimmed by 8 bases and 2 bases, with 11 bases remaining between them. This CDR3 spans 13 amino acids. Looked up from germline, CDR1 is MNHNS and CDR2 is SASEGT. DNA of the CDR3: TGTGCCAGCGCCCGGAGCGACACAGATACGCAGTATTTT. Amino acids: CASARSDTDTQYF.

J is TRBJ1-1 and V is TRBV29-1; D is unresolved. This CDR3 contains 12 residues. With 1 base removed from V and 3 bases from J, the gap between germline ends came to 6 bases. The germline CDR1 and CDR2 sequences are SQVTM and ANQGSEA. The chain's CDR3 is CSVEGLDTEAFF. The CDR3, as DNA: TGCAGCGTTGAAGGTTTGGACACTGAAGCTTTCTTT.

The rearrangement uses TRBV3-1 and TRBJ2-3, with D uncertain. The V gene lost 4 bases and the J gene lost 0 bases, with 14 bases spanning the gap. This CDR3 contains 16 residues. Germline V CDR1 and CDR2: LGHDT, YNNKEL (reference sequence). The CDR3 DNA reads TGTGCCAGCAGCCCCATCGGCCACCCTAGCACAGATACGCAGTATTTT. Translated: CASSPIGHPSTDTQYF.

This clonotype showed up many times. CDR3 amino acids: CASSQDHRGDYGYTF. The CDR3 nucleotides read TGCGCCAGCAGCCAAGATCACAGGGGCGACTATGGCTACACCTTC. The chain combines TRBV4-3 with TRBJ1-2; TRBD1 aligns across 7 bases. V lost 0 bases to trimming and J lost 3 bases; unmatched junction nucleotides: 4. Germline V gene sequence: CDR1 LGHNA, CDR2 YSLEER. This CDR3 comprises 15 residues.

In this sample, this clonotype turned up a few times. CDR3 coding DNA: TGTGCCAGCAGTCAAATCGCAGGGGCAAGAGCTTTCTTT. Residues: CASSQIAGARAFF. V and J are TRBV12-3 or TRBV12-4 and TRBJ1-1, with a weak D call TRBD1 (6 bases). The CDR3 has 13 residues. The V end was cut by 5 bases, the J end by 10 bases, with 17 bases between.

This clonotype was counted once. The chain joins TRBV7-8 to TRBJ2-1; TRBD1 matches at 9 bases. Germline trimming cut 5 bases from V and 4 bases from J; bases unmatched to any gene: 6. The germline V gene encodes CDR1 SGHVS and CDR2 FQNEAQ. CDR3 length equals 15 residues. CDR3 protein: CASSRRDRAYNEQFF. CDR3 nucleotides: TGTGCCAGCAGCCGCCGGGACAGGGCATACAATGAGCAGTTCTTC.

As regards this clonotype: It is likely a read error, because the conserved phenylalanine at the end of the CDR3 is missing. The chain carries TRBV12-3 or TRBV12-4 and TRBJ2-7, with D maybe TRBD1 (5 bases). The CDR3 length is 13 residues. Trimming took 4 bases from V and 4 from J, leaving 11 bases between them. CDR3 DNA: TGTGCCAGCAGTTACAGGTCGCGGTACGAGCAGTACTCC. The encoded protein is CASSYRSRYEQYS.

In its sample, this clonotype was seen once. This chain connects TRBV4-3 to TRBJ1-1; D might be TRBD1 (5 bases). This CDR3 region has 13 residues. V was pared by 1 base and J by 8 bases, with 11 bases between. Germline CDR1 LGHNA, CDR2 YSLEER. CDR3 nucleotides: TGCGCCAGCAGCCAAGGTGTAGGGACCGAAGCTTTCTTT. The encoded protein is CASSQGVGTEAFF.

This clonotype showed up just a few times. The CDR3 here is CSAREDSTYTQYF. DNA of the CDR3: TGCAGTGCTAGAGAGGACAGTACTTATACCCAGTACTTC. The gene calls are TRBV20-1 and TRBJ2-5, with a possible D match to TRBD1 (6 bases). From germline, CDR1 is DFQATT and CDR2 SNEGSKA (reference sequence). The germline V and J ends were trimmed by 0 bases and 8 bases, with 13 bases remaining between them. This CDR3 contains 13 residues.

The rearrangement links TRBV13 to TRBJ2-1, with TRBD1 identical over 11 bases. Trimming took 5 bases from V and 3 from J; bases not matched to a gene: 6. Germline CDR1 reads PRHDT; CDR2 reads FYEKMQ (reference sequence). The CDR3 is 16 amino acids. The CDR3 spells CASSPRGTGGYNEQFF. CDR3 nucleotide sequence: TGTGCCAGCAGCCCAAGGGGGACAGGGGGCTACAATGAGCAGTTCTTC.

This clonotype appeared many times. The chain has TRBV29-1 and TRBJ2-1, with unresolved D. Trimming removed 4 bases from V and 1 base from J, with 17 bases in between. The CDR3 covers 16 residues. Germline lookup yields CDR1 SQVTM and CDR2 ANQGSEA. CDR3: CSVVSVSGPSYNEQFF. The CDR3 nucleotides read TGCAGCGTTGTTAGTGTGTCGGGTCCTTCCTACAATGAGCAGTTCTTC.